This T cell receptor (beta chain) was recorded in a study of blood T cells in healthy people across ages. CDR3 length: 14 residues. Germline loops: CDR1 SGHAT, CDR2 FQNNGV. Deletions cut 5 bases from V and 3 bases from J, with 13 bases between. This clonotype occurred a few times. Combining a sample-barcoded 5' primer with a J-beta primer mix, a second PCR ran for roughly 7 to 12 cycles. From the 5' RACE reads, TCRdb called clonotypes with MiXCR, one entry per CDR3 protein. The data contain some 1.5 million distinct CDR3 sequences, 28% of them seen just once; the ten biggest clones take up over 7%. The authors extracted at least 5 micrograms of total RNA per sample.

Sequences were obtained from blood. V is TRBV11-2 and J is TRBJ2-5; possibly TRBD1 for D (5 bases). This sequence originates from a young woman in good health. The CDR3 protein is CASSRAPREETQYF. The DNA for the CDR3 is TGTGCCAGCAGCCGCGCCCCCAGGGAAGAGACCCAGTACTTC.